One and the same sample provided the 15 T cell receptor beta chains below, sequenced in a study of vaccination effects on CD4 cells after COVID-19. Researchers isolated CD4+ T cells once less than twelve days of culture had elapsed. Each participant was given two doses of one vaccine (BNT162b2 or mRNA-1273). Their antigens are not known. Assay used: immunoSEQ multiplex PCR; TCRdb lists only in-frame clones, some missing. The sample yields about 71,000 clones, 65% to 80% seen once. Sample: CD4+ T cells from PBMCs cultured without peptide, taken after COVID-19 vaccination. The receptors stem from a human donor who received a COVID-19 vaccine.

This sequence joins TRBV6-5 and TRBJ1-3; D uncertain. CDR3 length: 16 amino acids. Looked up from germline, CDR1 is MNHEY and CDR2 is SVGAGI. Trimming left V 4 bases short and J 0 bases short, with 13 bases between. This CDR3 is CASSSYGKVSGNTIYF. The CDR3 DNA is TGTGCCAGCAGTTCATATGGAAAGGTCTCTGGAAACACCATATATTTT.

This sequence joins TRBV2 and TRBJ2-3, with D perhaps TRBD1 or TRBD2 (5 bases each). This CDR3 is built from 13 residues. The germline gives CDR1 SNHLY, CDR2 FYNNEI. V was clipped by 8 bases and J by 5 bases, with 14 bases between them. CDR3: CASGDGAGDTQYF. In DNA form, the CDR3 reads TGTGCCAGCGGGGACGGGGCCGGAGATACGCAGTATTTT.

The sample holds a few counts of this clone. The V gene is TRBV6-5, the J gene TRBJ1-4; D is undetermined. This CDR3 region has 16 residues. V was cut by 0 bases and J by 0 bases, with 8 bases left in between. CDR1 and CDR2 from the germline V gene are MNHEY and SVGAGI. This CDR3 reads CASSYSPGATNEKLFF. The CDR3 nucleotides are TGTGCCAGCAGTTACTCTCCGGGAGCAACTAATGAAAAACTGTTTTTT.

The CDR3 DNA sequence: TGTGCCAGCAGTGAGGGGCCAGGGCTGGGCTACACCTTC. Translating gives CASSEGPGLGYTF. J is TRBJ1-2 and V is TRBV6-1, with D tentatively TRBD1 (5 bases). The germline gives CDR1 MNHNS, CDR2 SASEGT. The CDR3 contains 13 residues. The V and J ends lost 3 bases and 8 bases respectively, with 13 bases between them.

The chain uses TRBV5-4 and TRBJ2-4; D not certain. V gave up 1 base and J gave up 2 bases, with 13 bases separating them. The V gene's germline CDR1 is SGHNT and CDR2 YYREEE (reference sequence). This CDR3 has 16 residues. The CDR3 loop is CASSLFKGSTKNIQYF. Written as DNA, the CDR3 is TGTGCCAGCAGCTTGTTTAAGGGTAGCACCAAAAACATTCAGTACTTC.

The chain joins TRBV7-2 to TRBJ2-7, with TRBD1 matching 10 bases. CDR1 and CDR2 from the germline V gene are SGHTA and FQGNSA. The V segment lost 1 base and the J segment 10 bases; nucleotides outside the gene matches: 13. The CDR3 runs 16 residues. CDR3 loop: CASSLVGTGAAVGQYV. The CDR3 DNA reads TGTGCCAGCAGCTTAGTCGGGACAGGGGCCGCAGTGGGACAGTACGTC.

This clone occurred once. The CDR3 reads CASHGTGGDGYTF. Here the CDR3 DNA reads TGTGCCAGCCACGGGACAGGGGGCGATGGCTACACCTTC. The chain couples TRBV9 to TRBJ1-2; the match to TRBD1 covers 12 bases. The CDR3 is 13 amino acids. The J segment lost 6 bases and the V segment lost 7 bases, leaving 4 bases of the junction unmatched. CDR1 and CDR2 from the germline V gene are SGDLS and YYNGEE. The variable domain in full, with the rest retrieved from reference TRBV9 and TRBJ1-2, is DSGVTQTPKHLITATGQRVTLRCSPRSGDLSVYWYQQSLDQGLQFLIQYYNGEERAKGNILERFSAQQFPDLHSELNLSSLELGDSALYFCASHGTGGDGYTFGSGTRLTVV.

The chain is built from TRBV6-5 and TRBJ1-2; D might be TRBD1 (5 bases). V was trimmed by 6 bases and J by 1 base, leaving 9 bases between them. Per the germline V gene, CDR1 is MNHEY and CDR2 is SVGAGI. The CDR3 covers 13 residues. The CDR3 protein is CASSRANNYGYTF. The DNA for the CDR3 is TGTGCCAGCAGCAGGGCTAATAACTATGGCTACACCTTC.

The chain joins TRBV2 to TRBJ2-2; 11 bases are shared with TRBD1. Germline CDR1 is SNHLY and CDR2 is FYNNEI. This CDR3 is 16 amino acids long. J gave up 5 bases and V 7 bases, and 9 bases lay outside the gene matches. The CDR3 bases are TGTGCCAGCACAAGGACAGGGGGCGCGAGTACCGGGGAGCTGTTTTTT. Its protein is CASTRTGGASTGELFF.

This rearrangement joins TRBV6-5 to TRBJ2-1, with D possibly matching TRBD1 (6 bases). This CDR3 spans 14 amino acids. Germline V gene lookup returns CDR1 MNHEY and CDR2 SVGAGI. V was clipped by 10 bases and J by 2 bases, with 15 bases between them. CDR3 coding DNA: TGTGCCACCTCTCAGGGGTTCACCTACAATGAGCAGTTCTTC. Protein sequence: CATSQGFTYNEQFF.

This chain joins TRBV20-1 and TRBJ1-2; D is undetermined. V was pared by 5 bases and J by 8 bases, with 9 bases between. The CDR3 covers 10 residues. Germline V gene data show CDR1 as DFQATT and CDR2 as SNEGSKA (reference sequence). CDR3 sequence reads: CSALDGGYTF. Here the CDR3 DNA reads TGCAGTGCTTTAGACGGCGGCTACACCTTC.

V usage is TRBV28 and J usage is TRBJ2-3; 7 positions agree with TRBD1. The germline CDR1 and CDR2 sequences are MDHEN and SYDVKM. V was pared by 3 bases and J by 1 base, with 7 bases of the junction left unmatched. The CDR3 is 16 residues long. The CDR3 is CASSFIRGRGTDTQYF. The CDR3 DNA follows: TGTGCCAGCAGTTTCATTAGGGGGCGAGGCACAGATACGCAGTATTTT.

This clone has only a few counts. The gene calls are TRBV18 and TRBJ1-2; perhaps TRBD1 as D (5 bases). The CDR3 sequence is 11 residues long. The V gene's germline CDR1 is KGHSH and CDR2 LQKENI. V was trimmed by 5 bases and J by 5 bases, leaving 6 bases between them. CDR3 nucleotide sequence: TGTGCCAGCTCAGAGGGGTATGGCTACACCTTC. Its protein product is CASSEGYGYTF. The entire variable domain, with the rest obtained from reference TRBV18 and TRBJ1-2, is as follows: NAGVMQNPRHLVRRRGQEARLRCSPMKGHSHVYWYRQLPEEGLKFMVYLQKENIIDESGMPKERFSAEFPKEGPSILRIQQVVRGDSAAYFCASSEGYGYTFGSGTRLTVV.

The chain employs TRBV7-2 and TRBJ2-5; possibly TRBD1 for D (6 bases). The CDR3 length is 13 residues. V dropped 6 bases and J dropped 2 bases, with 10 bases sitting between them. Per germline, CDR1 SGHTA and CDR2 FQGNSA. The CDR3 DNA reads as TGTGCCAGCAGAGGACAGAGACAAGAGACCCAGTACTTC. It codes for CASRGQRQETQYF.

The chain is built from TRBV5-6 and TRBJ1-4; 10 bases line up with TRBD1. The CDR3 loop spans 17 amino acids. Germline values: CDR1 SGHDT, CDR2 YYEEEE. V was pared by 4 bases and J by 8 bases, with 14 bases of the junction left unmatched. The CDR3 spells CASSPRQGAILAEKLFF. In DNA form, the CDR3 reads TGTGCCAGCAGCCCACGACAGGGGGCAATTCTAGCGGAAAAACTGTTTTTT.